This TCR beta chain stems from a study of vaccination effects on CD4 cells after COVID-19. Across the whole study: ViraFEST expansion of antigen-specific CD4+ T cells with viral peptide pools preceded sequencing. Samples were taken post-vaccine, and their median timing was 72 days after the second dose.

After less than twelve days in culture, the CD4+ T cells were isolated. Participants received two doses of either the BNT162b2 or mRNA-1273 vaccine. A word on this clone: Its antigen remains unknown.

CDR3 length: 18 amino acids. Germline V CDR1 and CDR2: SGHDT, YYEEEE. Trimming removed 1 base from V and 5 bases from J; junction bases left unmatched: 9. Study outcomes and limitations: Healthy vaccine recipients' vaccine-induced clones were almost all SARS-CoV-2 mono-reactive.

The data were produced by immunoSEQ multiplex PCR, yet TCRdb's version contains in-frame clones alone and is incomplete. The sample carries about 57,000 clones, about four fifths recorded once. This sample comprised CD4+ T cells from PBMCs cultured without peptide, obtained after COVID-19 vaccination. This receptor was identified in a human donor who received a COVID-19 vaccine. This chain joins TRBV5-6 and TRBJ1-6, with 10 bases lining up with TRBD1. CDR3 bases: TGTGCCAGCAGCTTGTTCGGACAGGGGGTAACGGATAATTCACCCCTCCACTTT. This translates into CASSLFGQGVTDNSPLHF.